The entry below describes one T cell receptor (beta chain). The sample comes from a study of prognosis after radiotherapy for stage I lung cancer. Study at large: Roughly 11 patients had adenocarcinoma tumors, while squamous cell carcinoma tumors were found in roughly 7.

By two-round multiplex PCR, the TCR beta CDR3 was amplified from genomic DNA. First-round PCR used primers specific to each TRBV and TRBJ gene. TCRdb reprocessed the multiplex PCR reads via MiXCR and lists one record per CDR3 protein. The sample holds around 20,000 distinct CDR3 sequences, about three fifths seen once. The V end was cut by 5 bases, the J end by 2 bases, with 16 bases between. The CDR3 length is 15 residues. Germline V gene lookup returns CDR1 MDHEN and CDR2 SYDVKM. The sequenced sample was PBMCs, obtained before or after stereotactic body radiation therapy (not recorded which). The chain combines TRBV28 with TRBJ2-7; D is uncertain. The TCR originated in a donor aged 50 or older with non-small cell lung cancer. The CDR3 sequence is CASSPAWSPAYEQYF. The CDR3 DNA is TGTGCCAGCAGTCCAGCATGGAGCCCGGCCTACGAGCAGTACTTC.